The 4 T cell receptor beta chains reported below all come from one sample, sequenced in a study of CD8 T cells in Susac syndrome (dated by TCRdb to between 2018 and 2021). Library generation was performed with the immunoSEQ multiplex PCR assay. RNA was extracted using the RNeasy kit, and roughly 0.45 to 1 microgram was reverse transcribed with random hexamers. TCRdb trimmed the raw reads at Q25, called clones with MiXCR and kept productive beta chains. Duplicate CDR3 protein sequences are folded into a single record with the most common DNA and genes. The sample data list under 200,000 distinct CDR3 sequences, and around 96% of these were observed just once. Jointly, the top ten make up about 0.15% of the sample. Material: CD8+ T cells from PBMCs. The receptors originated from a human donor with multiple sclerosis.

This clonotype came up once. The CDR3 loop is CSASWLAGSDTQYF. CDR3 coding DNA: TGCAGTGCTTCTTGGCTAGCGGGGTCAGATACGCAGTATTTT. The rearrangement uses TRBV20-1 and TRBJ2-3, with 9 bases fitting TRBD2. Looked up from germline, CDR1 is DFQATT and CDR2 is SNEGSKA (reference sequence). V lost 5 bases and J lost 4; bases outside the gene matches: 7. The CDR3 totals 14 residues.

The chain joins TRBV12-3 or TRBV12-4 to TRBJ2-2; D gene unclear. The CDR3 spans 14 residues. V dropped 6 bases and J dropped 6 bases, with 14 bases sitting between them. This chain's CDR3 is CASSLLSGSGELFF. CDR3 sequence (DNA): TGTGCCAGCAGCCTCCTCTCGGGTTCCGGGGAGCTGTTTTTT.

This chain uses TRBV12-3 or TRBV12-4 with TRBJ2-7; 8 positions agree with TRBD1. The CDR3 is made up of 13 amino acids. V trimming: 5 bases; J trimming: 6 bases; junction bases outside the gene matches: 6. CDR3 DNA sequence: TGTGCCAGCAGTCCGACAGGGGTGGGCGAGCAGTACTTC. Translated: CASSPTGVGEQYF.

CDR3 DNA: TGTGCCAGCAGTGCTGGTTCGTGGACTAGCGGCTCCTACGAGCAGTACTTC. This encodes CASSAGSWTSGSYEQYF. This chain joins TRBV2 and TRBJ2-7; 10 nucleotides align to TRBD2. CDR1 and CDR2 from the germline V gene are SNHLY and FYNNEI. V trimming: 4 bases; J trimming: 0 bases; junction bases outside the gene matches: 9. The CDR3 length is 17 residues.